This T cell receptor beta chain was profiled in a study of T cells expressing NK-cell markers. Study-wide results and caveats: Unclear, still, was the HCMV specificity of the expanded NKG2C+ T cell clones.

A remark on this clonotype: Its specificity is not known.

The CDR3 loop spans 15 amino acids. Per the germline V gene, CDR1 is KGHSH and CDR2 is LQKENI. TCRdb re-called the 5' RACE reads and catalogs CDR3 proteins one per entry, DNA excluded. The clone table shows hundreds of thousands of distinct CDR3 sequences, with the ten largest holding about 5.2%. The sequenced sample consisted of blood T cells: a sorted CD56 or NKG2C T cell subset, CD4+ or CD8+ T cells, or bulk PBMC T cells (not recorded which). The chain is built from TRBV18 and TRBJ2-5; with no DNA, the TCRdb D assignment of TRBD2 cannot be verified. The TCR sequence derives from a man aged 18-69 years in good health. CDR3 in amino acids: CASSTGLAGPETQYF.